This T cell receptor beta chain stems from a study of cytomegalovirus exposure and HLA in healthy donors. Turning to the study itself: Some 85 million unique TCRs from HLA-typed donors were held in an early data release.

The PCR was carried out with 60 Vbeta primers and 13 Jbeta primers. Sequenced by immunoSEQ multiplex PCR; TCRdb stores in-frame clones only, minus some. This table has 70,000 to 90,000 clones, about 70% appearing once. V was clipped by 0 bases and J by 4 bases, with 16 bases between them. Germline values: CDR1 MGHRA, CDR2 YSYEKL. The CDR3 contains 16 residues. Findings and caveats of the study: Association of a missense DCLRE1C variant with TCR beta V- and J-gene trimming was reported in a later analysis.

As for this clone: Its specificity is unknown.

The origin of this receptor is a male donor in good health and CMV-seropositive. Sequenced sample: PBMCs. This chain links TRBV4-1 with TRBJ2-7, with D perhaps TRBD2 (6 bases). CDR3 sequence: CASSQDGSGGKYEQYF. CDR3 DNA: TGCGCCAGCAGCCAAGATGGGTCCGGCGGGAAATACGAGCAGTACTTC.